This entry is about one T cell receptor beta chain. The table came from immunoSEQ multiplex PCR; TCRdb's copy has only in-frame clones and leaves some out. The sample has approximately 82,000 clones, 85% to 95% seen once. This sample stems from a study of T cell changes during pregnancy in multiple sclerosis. This sequence was found in a female donor with multiple sclerosis, enrolled in a pregnancy study. The sample here was CD4+ T cells from peripheral blood mononuclear cells, taken in the second trimester of pregnancy.

The DNA of the CDR3 is TGTGCCAGCAGCTCACAAGTCGAGACCCAGTACTTC. Its translation: CASSSQVETQYF. The V gene is TRBV11-3, the J gene TRBJ2-5; D unresolved. V lost 4 bases and J 5 bases, leaving 8 bases between the germline ends. CDR3 size: 12 residues. CDR1 is SGHNT, CDR2 YENEEA, per germline.